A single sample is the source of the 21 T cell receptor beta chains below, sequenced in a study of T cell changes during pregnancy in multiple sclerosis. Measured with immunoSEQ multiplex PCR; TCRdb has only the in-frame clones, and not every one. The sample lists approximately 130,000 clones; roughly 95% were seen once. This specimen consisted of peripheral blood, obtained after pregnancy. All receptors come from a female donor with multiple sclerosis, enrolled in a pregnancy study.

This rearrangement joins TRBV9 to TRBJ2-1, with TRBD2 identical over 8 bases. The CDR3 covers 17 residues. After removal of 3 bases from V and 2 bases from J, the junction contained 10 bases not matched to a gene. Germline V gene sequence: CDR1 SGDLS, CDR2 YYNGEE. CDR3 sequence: CASSERATSGPYNEQFF. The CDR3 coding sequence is TGTGCCAGCAGCGAACGAGCCACTAGCGGACCCTACAATGAGCAGTTCTTC.

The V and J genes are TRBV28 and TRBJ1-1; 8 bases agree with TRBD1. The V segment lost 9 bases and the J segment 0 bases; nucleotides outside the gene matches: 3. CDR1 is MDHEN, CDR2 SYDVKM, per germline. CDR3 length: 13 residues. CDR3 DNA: TGTGCCAGTCAGGGGGCCATGAACACTGAAGCTTTCTTT. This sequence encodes CASQGAMNTEAFF.

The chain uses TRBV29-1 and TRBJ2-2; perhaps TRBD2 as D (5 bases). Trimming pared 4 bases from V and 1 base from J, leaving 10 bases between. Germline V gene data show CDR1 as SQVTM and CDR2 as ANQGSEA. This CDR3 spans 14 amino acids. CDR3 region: CSVVLEWNTGELFF. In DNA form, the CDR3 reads TGCAGCGTTGTACTAGAGTGGAACACCGGGGAGCTGTTTTTT.

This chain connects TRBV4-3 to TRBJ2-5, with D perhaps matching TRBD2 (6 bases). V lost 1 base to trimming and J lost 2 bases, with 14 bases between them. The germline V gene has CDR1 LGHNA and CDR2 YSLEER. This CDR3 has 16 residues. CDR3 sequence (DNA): TGCGCCAGCAGCCAAGGAGGGAGGCCAGGACAAGAGACCCAGTACTTC. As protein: CASSQGGRPGQETQYF.

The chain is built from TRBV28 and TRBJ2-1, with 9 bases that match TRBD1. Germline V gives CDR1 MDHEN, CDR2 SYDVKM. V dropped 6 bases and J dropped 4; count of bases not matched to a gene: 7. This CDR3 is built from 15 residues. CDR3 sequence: CASRPGQGWYNEQFF. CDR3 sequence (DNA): TGTGCCAGCAGACCGGGACAGGGATGGTACAATGAGCAGTTCTTC.

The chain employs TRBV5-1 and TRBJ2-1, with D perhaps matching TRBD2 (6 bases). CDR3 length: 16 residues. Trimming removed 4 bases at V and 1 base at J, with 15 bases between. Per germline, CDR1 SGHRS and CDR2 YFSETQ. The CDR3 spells CASSPLAGPSYNEQFF. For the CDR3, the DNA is TGCGCCAGCAGCCCCCTGGCGGGGCCATCCTACAATGAGCAGTTCTTC.

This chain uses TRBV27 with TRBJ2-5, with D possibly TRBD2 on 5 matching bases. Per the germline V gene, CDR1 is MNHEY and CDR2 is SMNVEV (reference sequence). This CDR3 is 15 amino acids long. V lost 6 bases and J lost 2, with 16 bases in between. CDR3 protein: CASSPQTERQETQYF. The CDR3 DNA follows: TGTGCCAGCAGCCCCCAAACCGAGCGGCAAGAGACCCAGTACTTC.

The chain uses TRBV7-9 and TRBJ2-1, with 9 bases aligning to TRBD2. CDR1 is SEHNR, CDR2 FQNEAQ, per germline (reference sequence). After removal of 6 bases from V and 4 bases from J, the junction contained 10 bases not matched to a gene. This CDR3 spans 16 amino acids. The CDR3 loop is CASSSLGLAPYNEQFF. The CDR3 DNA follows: TGTGCCAGCAGTTCCCTAGGACTAGCGCCTTACAATGAGCAGTTCTTC.

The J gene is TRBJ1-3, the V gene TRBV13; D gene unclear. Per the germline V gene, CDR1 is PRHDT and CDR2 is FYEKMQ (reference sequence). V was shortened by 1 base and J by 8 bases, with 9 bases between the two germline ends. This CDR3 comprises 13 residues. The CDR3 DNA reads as TGTGCCAGCAGCTTAGTCGGGTTTGACACCATATATTTT. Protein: CASSLVGFDTIYF.

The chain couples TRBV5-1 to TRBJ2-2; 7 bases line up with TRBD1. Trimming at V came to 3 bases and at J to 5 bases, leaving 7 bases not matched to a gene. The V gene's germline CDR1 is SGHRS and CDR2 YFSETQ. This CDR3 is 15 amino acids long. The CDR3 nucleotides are TGCGCCAGCAGCTCCGGGACAGTCGGGACCGGGGAGCTGTTTTTT. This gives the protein CASSSGTVGTGELFF. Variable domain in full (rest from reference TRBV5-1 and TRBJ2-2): KAGVTQTPRYLIKTRGQQVTLSCSPISGHRSVSWYQQTPGQGLQFLFEYFSETQRNKGNFPGRFSGRQFSNSRSEMNVSTLELGDSALYLCASSSGTVGTGELFFGEGSRLTVL.

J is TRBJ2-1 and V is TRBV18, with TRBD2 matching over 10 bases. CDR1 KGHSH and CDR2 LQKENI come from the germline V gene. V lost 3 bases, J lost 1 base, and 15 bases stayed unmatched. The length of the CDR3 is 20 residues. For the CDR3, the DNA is TGTGCCAGCTCACCGCTCCCCGGGACTAGCGCCCCCCATTCCTACAATGAGCAGTTCTTC. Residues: CASSPLPGTSAPHSYNEQFF.

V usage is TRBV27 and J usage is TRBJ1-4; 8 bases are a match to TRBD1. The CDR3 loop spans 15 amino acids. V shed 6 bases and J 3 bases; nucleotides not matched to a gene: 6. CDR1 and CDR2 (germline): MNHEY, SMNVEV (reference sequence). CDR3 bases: TGTGCCAGCAGACCCGGGACAGGTCCTAATGAAAAACTGTTTTTT. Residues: CASRPGTGPNEKLFF.

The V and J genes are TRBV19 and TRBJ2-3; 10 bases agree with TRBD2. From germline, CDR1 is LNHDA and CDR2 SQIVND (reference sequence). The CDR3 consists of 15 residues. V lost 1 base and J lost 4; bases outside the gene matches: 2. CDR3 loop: CASSIGTSGADTQYF. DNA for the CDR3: TGTGCCAGTAGTATAGGGACTAGCGGAGCAGATACGCAGTATTTT.

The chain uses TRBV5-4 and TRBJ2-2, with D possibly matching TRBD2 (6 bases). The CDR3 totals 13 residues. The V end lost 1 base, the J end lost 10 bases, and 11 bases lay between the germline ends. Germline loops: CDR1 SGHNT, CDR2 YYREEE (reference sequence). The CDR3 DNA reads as TGTGCCAGCAGCTTGCGGGGACTGGAGGAGCTGTTTTTT. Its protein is CASSLRGLEELFF.

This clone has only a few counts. The CDR3 reads CASRFTGTPNTEAFF. As DNA, the CDR3 is TGTGCCAGCAGGTTTACCGGGACACCGAACACTGAAGCTTTCTTT. The rearrangement uses TRBV27 and TRBJ1-1, with D possibly being TRBD1 (6 bases). CDR3 length: 15 amino acids. The germline V gene has CDR1 MNHEY and CDR2 SMNVEV (reference sequence). The V end lost 6 bases, the J end lost 1 base, and 15 bases lay between the germline ends.

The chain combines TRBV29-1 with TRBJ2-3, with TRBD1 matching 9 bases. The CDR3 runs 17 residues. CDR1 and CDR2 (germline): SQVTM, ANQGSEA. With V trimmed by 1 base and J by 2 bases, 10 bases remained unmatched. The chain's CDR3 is CSVEGFPGQGPTDTQYF. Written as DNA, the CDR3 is TGCAGCGTTGAAGGTTTTCCGGGACAGGGCCCCACAGATACGCAGTATTTT.

The CDR3 spells CASSQARGTLQFF. CDR3 nucleotides: TGTGCCAGCAGCCAGGCTCGGGGGACTCTTCAGTTCTTC. The genes are TRBV4-2 and TRBJ2-1, with D possibly matching TRBD2 (6 bases). Deletions cut 3 bases from V and 13 bases from J, with 16 bases between. The V gene's germline CDR1 is LGHNA and CDR2 YNFKEQ. This CDR3 comprises 13 residues.

CDR3 amino acids: CASTPQRLAGSRENIQYF. CDR3 DNA: TGTGCCAGCACCCCCCAGCGACTAGCGGGTTCCAGGGAAAACATTCAGTACTTC. This sequence joins TRBV7-2 and TRBJ2-4; 10 positions agree with TRBD2. J lost 5 bases, V lost 7 bases, and 17 bases had no gene match. Germline CDR1 and CDR2: SGHTA and FQGNSA. This CDR3 is built from 18 residues.

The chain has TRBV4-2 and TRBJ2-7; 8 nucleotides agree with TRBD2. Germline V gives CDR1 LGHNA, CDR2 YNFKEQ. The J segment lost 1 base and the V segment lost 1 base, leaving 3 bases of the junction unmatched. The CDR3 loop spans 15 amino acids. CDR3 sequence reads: CASSQGVAGSYEQYF. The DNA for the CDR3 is TGTGCCAGCAGCCAAGGGGTAGCGGGGTCCTACGAGCAGTACTTC.

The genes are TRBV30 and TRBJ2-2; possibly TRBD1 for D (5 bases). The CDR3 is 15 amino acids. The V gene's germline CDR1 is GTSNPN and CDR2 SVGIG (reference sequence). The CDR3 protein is CAQETGKEWTGELFF. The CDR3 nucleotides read TGTGCACAGGAAACAGGAAAAGAGTGGACCGGGGAGCTGTTTTTT.

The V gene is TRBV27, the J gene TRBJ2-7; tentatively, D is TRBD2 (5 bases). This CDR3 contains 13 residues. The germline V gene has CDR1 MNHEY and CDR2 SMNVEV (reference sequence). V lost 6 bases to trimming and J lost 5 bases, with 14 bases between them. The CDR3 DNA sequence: TGTGCCAGCAGGGTCGGGAATGGTCACGAGCAGTACTTC. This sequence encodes CASRVGNGHEQYF.